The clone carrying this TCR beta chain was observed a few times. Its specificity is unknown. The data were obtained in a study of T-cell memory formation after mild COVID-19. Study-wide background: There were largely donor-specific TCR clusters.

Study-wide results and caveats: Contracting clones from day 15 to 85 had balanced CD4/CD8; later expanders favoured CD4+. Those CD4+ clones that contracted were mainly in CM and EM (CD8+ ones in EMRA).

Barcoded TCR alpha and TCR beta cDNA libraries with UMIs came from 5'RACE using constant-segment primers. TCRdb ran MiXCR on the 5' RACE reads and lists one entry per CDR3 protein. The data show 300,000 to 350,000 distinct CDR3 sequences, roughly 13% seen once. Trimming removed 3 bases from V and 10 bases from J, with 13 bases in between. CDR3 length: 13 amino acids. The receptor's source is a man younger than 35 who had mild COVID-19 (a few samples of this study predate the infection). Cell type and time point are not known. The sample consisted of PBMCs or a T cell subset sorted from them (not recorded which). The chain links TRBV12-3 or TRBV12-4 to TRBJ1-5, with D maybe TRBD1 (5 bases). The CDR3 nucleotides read TGTGCCAGCAGTTTTGCAGGGACGAAACCCCAGCATTTT. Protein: CASSFAGTKPQHF.